Listed below are T cell receptor beta chains from one sample, sequenced in a study of T cell responses to AZD1222 COVID-19 vaccine. The table came from immunoSEQ multiplex PCR; TCRdb's copy has only in-frame clones and leaves some out. The sample has fewer than 100,000 clones, about 90% seen once. The sample in question was peripheral blood, obtained 28 days after the second AZD1222 dose. These receptors were obtained from an adult who received the AZD1222 COVID-19 vaccine. CDR3s include the opening cysteine and the closing phenylalanine or tryptophan. Each record gives: V gene, D gene, CDR3 length, clone size, J gene, CDR3 DNA, CDR3 protein. D genes are given only for firm matches. Rows may omit the clone size; those that give it use once, few, many or a size class.

TRBV7-3,.,13,.,TRBJ2-3,TGTGCCAGCAGCTATGATGCCCAGAATACGCAGTATTTT,CASSYDAQNTQYF
TRBV6-5,.,15,.,TRBJ2-1,TGTGCCAGCAGCTCTCTCACCTTAGGGGTCAATGAGCAGTTCTTC,CASSSLTLGVNEQFF
TRBV12-3/TRBV12-4,.,12,.,TRBJ2-7,TGTGCCAGCGGGGATCACGCCTACGAGCAGTACTTC,CASGDHAYEQYF
TRBV28,.,15,few,TRBJ2-7,TGTGCCAGCAGGTCCGGAGGGCTGAGCTCCTACGAGCAGTACTTC,CASRSGGLSSYEQYF
TRBV5-6,.,16,.,TRBJ1-1,TGTGCCAGCAGCTTGTTTAGTGATCGCCCTGGCACTGAAGCTTTCTTT,CASSLFSDRPGTEAFF
TRBV30,.,15,few,TRBJ1-1,TGTGCCTGGAGTGCCGACCCCTCGGGGACCGTTGCCGCTTTCTTT,CAWSADPSGTVAAFF
TRBV9,TRBD1,18,.,TRBJ1-2,TGTGCCAGCAGCGTAGTAGCAGATCAGGGGGTGTCTAACTATGGCTACACCTTC,CASSVVADQGVSNYGYTF
TRBV6-5,.,15,.,TRBJ2-7,TGTGCCAGCAGTACCCCTAGACAGGCCGCCTACGAGCAGTACTTC,CASSTPRQAAYEQYF
TRBV8-2,.,17,.,TRBJ1-2,TGTGGCAGGATCGACGAGAGCAGCACCAGCCAGACCTATGGCTACACCTTC,CGRIDESSTSQTYGYTF
TRBV19,.,13,.,TRBJ1-1,TGTGCCAGTAGTAGCTCCCTGAACACTGAAGCTTTCTTT,CASSSSLNTEAFF
TRBV28,.,14,.,TRBJ2-4,TGTGCCAGCAGCCCCCAGGGAAGGGGAAACATTCAGTACTTC,CASSPQGRGNIQYF
TRBV7-2,TRBD1,17,.,TRBJ2-4,TGTGCCAGCAGCTCCCGAACCGGGACAGGGTACAAAAACATTCAGTACTTC,CASSSRTGTGYKNIQYF
TRBV5-1,TRBD2,15,.,TRBJ2-7,TGCGCCAGCAGCCCGCAAGGCGGGGGTTACTACGAGCAGTACTTC,CASSPQGGGYYEQYF
TRBV5-6,.,18,.,TRBJ1-6,TGTGCCAGCAGCTACCGGGACGCCCTTGACATTTATAATTCACCCCTCCACTTT,CASSYRDALDIYNSPLHF
TRBV14,.,12,.,TRBJ2-2,TGTGCCAGCAGCCAAGCTATCGGGGAGCTGTTTTTT,CASSQAIGELFF
TRBV7-9,.,15,.,TRBJ1-6,TGTGCCAGCAGTTTGCAGGGGATAGGAAATTCACCCCTCCACTTT,CASSLQGIGNSPLHF
TRBV6-5,TRBD1,14,.,TRBJ2-7,TGTGCCAGCAGTACACAGGGGGCTGGGTCCGAGCAGTACTTC,CASSTQGAGSEQYF
TRBV28,.,16,.,TRBJ2-5,TGTGCCAGCAGTCCGAGACCAGGGGTGACCGGGGAGACCCAGTACTTC,CASSPRPGVTGETQYF
TRBV7-6,.,17,.,TRBJ2-3,TGTGCCAGCAGCACCCTCCCCGGGGCTTCTAGCACAGATACGCAGTATTTT,CASSTLPGASSTDTQYF
TRBV28,.,16,.,TRBJ1-1,TGTGCCAGCAGTTCACAGGGTGGGGGTAGGAGGACTGAAGCTTTCTTT,CASSSQGGGRRTEAFF
TRBV28,.,12,.,TRBJ1-1,TGTGCCAGCAGTTTAAGGAACACTGAAGCTTTCTTT,CASSLRNTEAFF
TRBV5-1,TRBD1,14,once,TRBJ2-7,TGCGCCAGCAAACCGGGACAGAGCTCCTACGAGCAGTACTTC,CASKPGQSSYEQYF
TRBV9,.,16,.,TRBJ1-2,TGTGCCAGCAGCGTAGTATCCAGGGTGGATATTGATGGCTACACCTTC,CASSVVSRVDIDGYTF
TRBV28,.,14,.,TRBJ2-5,TGTGCCAGCAGCACGGCACCTCAACAAGAGACCCAGTACTTC,CASSTAPQQETQYF
TRBV27,TRBD1,14,.,TRBJ2-7,TGTGCCAGCAAAAACCGGGACAGCTCCTACGAGCAGTACTTC,CASKNRDSSYEQYF
TRBV7-3,.,14,.,TRBJ1-3,TGTGCCAGCAGCTTGGGGGGCTCGAAAAACACCATATATTTT,CASSLGGSKNTIYF